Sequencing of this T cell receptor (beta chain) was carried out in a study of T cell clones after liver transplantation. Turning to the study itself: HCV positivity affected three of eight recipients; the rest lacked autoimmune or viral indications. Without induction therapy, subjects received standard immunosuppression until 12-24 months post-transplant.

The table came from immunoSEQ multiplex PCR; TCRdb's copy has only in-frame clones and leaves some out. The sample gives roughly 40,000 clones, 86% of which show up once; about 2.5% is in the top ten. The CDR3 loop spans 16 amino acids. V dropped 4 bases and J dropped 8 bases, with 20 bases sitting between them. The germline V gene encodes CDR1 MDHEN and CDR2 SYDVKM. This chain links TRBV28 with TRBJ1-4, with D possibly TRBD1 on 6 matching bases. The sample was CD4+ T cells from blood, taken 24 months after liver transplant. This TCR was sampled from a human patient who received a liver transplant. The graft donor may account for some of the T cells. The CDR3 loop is CASSSQVQGRREKLFF. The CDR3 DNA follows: TGTGCCAGCAGTTCCCAGGTCCAGGGGCGAAGAGAAAAACTGTTTTTT.